This TCR beta chain is from a study of a mutant IDH1 vaccine in newly diagnosed glioma listed by TCRdb under 2021. Some background on the complete study: Eight vaccinations were administered to patients in weeks 1, 3, 5, 7, 11, 15, 19 and 23, corresponding to visits V03 through V10. Prior to enrollment, patients had been given standard therapy consisting of radiotherapy alone, temozolomide alone, or radiochemotherapy with temozolomide, with the combination given to most patients. Vaccination was initiated 4-6 weeks after radiotherapy alone, or concurrently with temozolomide cycles in the chemotherapy-containing groups. Six visits were used for peripheral blood collection: V03 (baseline), V05, V07, V10, V12 and V13. For exploratory analyses, longitudinal TCRB deep sequencing was carried out in around 24 treated patients wherever samples were available. Of the approximately 30 treated patients, about 62% were male and around 38% were female, and a mean age of roughly 40 years was recorded.

The time point tag for this specimen amounts to: week 23, last vaccination. A 20-mer mutant IDH1 peptide at 300 micrograms in Montanide made up each vaccine dose, which was injected subcutaneously together with topical imiquimod. Donors had newly diagnosed WHO grade 3 or 4 IDH1-mutant astrocytomas with loss of nuclear ATRX. The samples were drawn from NOA16, a multicentre, single-arm, open-label phase I trial in Germany that tested a mutant IDH1 peptide vaccine in humans for the first time. Genomic DNA for TCRB sequencing was isolated from EDTA blood with the DNeasy Blood and Tissue Kit. This clone appeared a few times. The clone's antigen remains unknown. No qualities accompany the bases; no much larger clone lies one base away. What the study reported, not specific to this receptor: Across multiple MHC alleles, vaccine-induced immune responses were seen in more than 80% of patients. It was noted by the authors that analyses of patient blood samples could not be reproduced owing to sample limitations. Pseudoprogression seemed to be unrelated to changes in the top peripheral T cell clonotypes found by TCRB sequencing. Selection of PBMC samples for TCRB deep sequencing was based on availability.

Libraries came from the immunoSEQ multiplex PCR assay. Rearranged TCR beta chain sequences were amplified using the hsTCRB Kit according to the manufacturer's protocol. An Illumina MiSeq was used to sequence the TCRB libraries. The authors' analysis ran thus. The kit vendor's proprietary platform handled demultiplexing, trimming and gene mapping. TCRdb obtained this table from immuneACCESS and retained in-frame rearrangements with V and J assigned. These tables miss some clones; where compared with another copy, unresolved V genes account for less than half of the shortfall, and the remainder is unexplained. D and trimming were read from the DNA, whereas the V and J calls and clone size are those reported in that table. For this sample the table gives some 80,000 clones, of which 85% were detected only once. Approximately 0.8% of the sample is taken by the ten largest. The specimen comprised PBMCs, sampled from a glioma patient whose treatment included an IDH1 peptide vaccine. The sequence was obtained from a woman aged 45-65 years with glioma.

The nucleotides read TGTGCCAGCAGCTCGGGACGCTTAAGCACAGATACGCAGTATTTT. Its protein product is CASSSGRLSTDTQYF. The sequence links TRBV5-4 to TRBJ2-3; the D gene could be either TRBD1 or TRBD2, each agreeing at 5 bases. CDR1 is given as SGHNT and CDR2 as YYREEE, both from the germline V gene (reference sequence). The junction carries 11 bases between V and J, which are trimmed by 3 bases and 0 bases respectively. The cysteine opens and the phenylalanine closes a CDR3 of 15 amino acids. CDR3 DNA only is kept here, 45 bases in frame from base 1.